These 7 T cell receptor beta chains came from one sample sequenced in a study of blood T cells in healthy people across ages. For the second PCR, which ran for about 7 to 11 cycles, a sample-barcoded 5' primer and a J-beta primer mix were used. TCRdb independently ran MiXCR on the 5' RACE reads; one entry per CDR3 protein. The table includes around 700,000 distinct CDR3 sequences, 25% detected once. The same specimen was also included in a second study, on T cells of mothers and their children.

The specimen was blood. These receptors were taken from a boy aged 5-17 years in good health.

This sequence joins TRBV7-9 and TRBJ2-7; D perhaps matches TRBD2 (5 bases). V was trimmed by 1 base and J by 10 bases, leaving 14 bases between them. Germline-derived CDR1 and CDR2 are SEHNR and FQNEAQ (reference sequence). The CDR3 length is 13 residues. CDR3 sequence: CASSLGSLEEQYF. The CDR3 region has the DNA TGTGCCAGCAGCTTAGGCAGCCTGGAGGAACAGTACTTC.

The chain recombines TRBV7-2 with TRBJ2-5; a possible D gene is TRBD1 (5 bases). The J call may be wrong; the DNA end is better matched by TRBJ2-7. The CDR3 consists of 13 residues. The germline CDR1 and CDR2 sequences are SGHTA and FQGNSA. The CDR3: CASSLRTNYEQYF. Written as DNA, the CDR3 is TGTGCCAGCAGCTTAAGGACAAACTACGAGCAGTACTTC.

This clonotype turned up a few times. This rearrangement joins TRBV12-3 or TRBV12-4 to TRBJ2-2; D unresolved. This CDR3 has 15 amino acids. The V end lost 6 bases, the J end lost 4 bases, and 15 bases lay between the germline ends. In DNA, the CDR3 is TGTGCCAGCAGCTTAAGTTCTGCCGGCACCGGGGAGCTGTTTTTT. It yields the protein CASSLSSAGTGELFF.

The gene calls are TRBV29-1 and TRBJ1-5, with a weak D call TRBD1 (5 bases). This CDR3 has 12 amino acids. V was clipped by 4 bases and J by 1 base, with 5 bases between them. CDR1 SQVTM and CDR2 ANQGSEA come from the germline V gene. The chain's CDR3 is CSVGTSNQPQHF. CDR3 sequence (DNA): TGCAGCGTTGGGACAAGCAATCAGCCCCAGCATTTT.

The chain joins TRBV5-1 to TRBJ2-4, with TRBD1 matching over 7 bases. The CDR3 loop spans 14 amino acids. Germline V gene lookup returns CDR1 SGHRS and CDR2 YFSETQ. The V and J ends lost 5 bases and 4 bases, in that order; junction bases with no gene match: 6. The CDR3 loop reads CASRSGTAKNIQYF. In DNA form, the CDR3 reads TGCGCCAGCAGATCCGGGACAGCAAAAAACATTCAGTACTTC.

The V call is TRBV11-2, the J call TRBJ2-1; TRBD2 aligns across 8 bases. The CDR3 has 16 amino acids. Germline assignment: CDR1 SGHAT and CDR2 FQNNGV. Unmatched junction bases numbered 15, after V lost 5 bases and J lost 9 bases. The CDR3 DNA reads as TGTGCCAGCAGCCCGGGGGGAAGCGGGGGCCTTGGTGAGCAGTTCTTC. Its translation is CASSPGGSGGLGEQFF.

This chain joins TRBV10-3 and TRBJ2-5, with TRBD2 identical over 12 bases. TRBJ2-1 explains the end of the DNA better; the J call may be wrong. The CDR3 is 14 amino acids. Germline V gene lookup returns CDR1 ENHRY and CDR2 SYGVKD. Here the CDR3 DNA reads TGTGCCATCAGGACTAGCGGGAGTGGCTATGAGCAGTTCTTC. Translating it yields CAIRTSGSGYEQFF.